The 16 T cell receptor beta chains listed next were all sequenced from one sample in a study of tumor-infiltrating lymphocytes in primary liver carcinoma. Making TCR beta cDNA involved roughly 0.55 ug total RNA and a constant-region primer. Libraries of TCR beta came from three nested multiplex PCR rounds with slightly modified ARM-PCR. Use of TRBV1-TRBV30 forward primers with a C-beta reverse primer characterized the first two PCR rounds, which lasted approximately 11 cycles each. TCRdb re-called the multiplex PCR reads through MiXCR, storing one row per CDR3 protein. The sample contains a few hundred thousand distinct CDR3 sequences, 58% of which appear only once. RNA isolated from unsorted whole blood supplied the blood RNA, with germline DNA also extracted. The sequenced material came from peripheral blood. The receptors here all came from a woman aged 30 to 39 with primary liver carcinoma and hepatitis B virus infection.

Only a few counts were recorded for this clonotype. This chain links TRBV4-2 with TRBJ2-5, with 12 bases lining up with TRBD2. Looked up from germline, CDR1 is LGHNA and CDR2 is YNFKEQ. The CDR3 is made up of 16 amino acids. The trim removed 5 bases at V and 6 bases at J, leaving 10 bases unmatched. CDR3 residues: CASSNELAGGWQTQYF. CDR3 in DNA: TGTGCCAGCAGCAATGAACTAGCGGGAGGTTGGCAGACCCAGTACTTC.

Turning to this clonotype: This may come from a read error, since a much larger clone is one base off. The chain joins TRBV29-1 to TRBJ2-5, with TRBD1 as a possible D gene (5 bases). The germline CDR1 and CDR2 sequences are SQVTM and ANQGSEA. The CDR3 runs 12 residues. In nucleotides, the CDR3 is TGCAGCGTTATGGGGCTCCAAGAGAGCCAGTACTTC. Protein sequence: CSVMGLQESQYF.

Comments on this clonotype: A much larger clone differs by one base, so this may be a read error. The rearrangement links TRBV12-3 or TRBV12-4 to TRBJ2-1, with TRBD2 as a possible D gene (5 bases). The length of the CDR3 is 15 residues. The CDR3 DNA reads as TGTGCCAGCGGTTTAGACTATAGCTCCTACAATGAGCAGTTCTTC. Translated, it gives CASGLDYSSYNEQFF.

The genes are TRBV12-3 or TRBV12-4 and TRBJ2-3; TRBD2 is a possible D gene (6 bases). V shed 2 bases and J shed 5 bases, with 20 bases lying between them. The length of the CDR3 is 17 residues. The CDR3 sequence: CASSLWVPGADIDTQYF. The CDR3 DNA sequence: TGTGCCAGCAGTTTATGGGTGCCGGGAGCGGACATAGATACGCAGTATTTT.

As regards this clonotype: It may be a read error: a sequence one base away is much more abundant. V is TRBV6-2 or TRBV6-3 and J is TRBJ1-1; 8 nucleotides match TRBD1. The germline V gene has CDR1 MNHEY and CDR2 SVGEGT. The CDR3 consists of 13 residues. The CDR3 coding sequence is TGTGCCAGCTCGGACAGGGCGAACATTGAAGCTTTCTTT. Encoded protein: CASSDRANIEAFF.

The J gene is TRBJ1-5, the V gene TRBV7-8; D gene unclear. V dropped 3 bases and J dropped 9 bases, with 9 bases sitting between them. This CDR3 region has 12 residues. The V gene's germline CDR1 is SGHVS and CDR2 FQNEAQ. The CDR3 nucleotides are TGTGCCAGCAGCTTTGCGTTTCGGCCCCAGCATTTT. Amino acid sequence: CASSFAFRPQHF.

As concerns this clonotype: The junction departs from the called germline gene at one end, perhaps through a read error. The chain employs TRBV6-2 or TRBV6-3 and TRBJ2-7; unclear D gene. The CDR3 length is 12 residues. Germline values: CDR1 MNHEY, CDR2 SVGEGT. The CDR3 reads CASSADTYGQYF. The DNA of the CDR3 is TGTGCCAGCAGTGCGGATACCTACGGGCAGTACTTC.

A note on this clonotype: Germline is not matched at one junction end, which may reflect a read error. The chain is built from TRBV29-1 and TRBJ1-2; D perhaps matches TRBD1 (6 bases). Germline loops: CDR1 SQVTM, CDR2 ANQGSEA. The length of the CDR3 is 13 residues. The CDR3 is CSTRTVWPRGYTF. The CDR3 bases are TGCAGCACCCGGACAGTCTGGCCTCGTGGCTACACATTC.

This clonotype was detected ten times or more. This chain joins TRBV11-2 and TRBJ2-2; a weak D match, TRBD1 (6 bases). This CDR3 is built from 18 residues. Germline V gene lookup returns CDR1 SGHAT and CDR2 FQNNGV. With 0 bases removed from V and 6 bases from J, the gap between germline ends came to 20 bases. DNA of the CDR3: TGTGCCAGCAGCTTAGACTTGGGCAGGGGCCCCAAGGCCGGGGAGCTGTTTTTT. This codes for CASSLDLGRGPKAGELFF.

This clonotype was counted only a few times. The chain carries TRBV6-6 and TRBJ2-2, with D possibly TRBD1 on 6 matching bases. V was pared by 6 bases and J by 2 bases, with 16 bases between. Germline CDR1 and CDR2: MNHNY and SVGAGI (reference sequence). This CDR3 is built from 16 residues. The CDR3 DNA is TGTGCCAGCAGGCAAGGACAGACTTTTAACACCGGGGAGCTGTTTTTT. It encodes CASRQGQTFNTGELFF.

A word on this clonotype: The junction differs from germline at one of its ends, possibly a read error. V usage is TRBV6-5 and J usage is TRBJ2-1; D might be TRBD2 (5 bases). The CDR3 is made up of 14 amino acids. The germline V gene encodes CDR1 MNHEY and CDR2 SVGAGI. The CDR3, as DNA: TGTGTCAGCAGTCTGACCCAGCGGTCTAATGAGAAGTTCTTC. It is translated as CVSSLTQRSNEKFF.

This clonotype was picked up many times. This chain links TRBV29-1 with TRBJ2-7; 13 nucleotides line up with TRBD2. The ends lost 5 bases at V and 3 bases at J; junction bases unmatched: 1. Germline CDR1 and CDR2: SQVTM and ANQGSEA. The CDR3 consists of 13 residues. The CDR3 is CSVRTSGSYEQYF. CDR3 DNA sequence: TGCAGCGTTAGGACTAGCGGGAGCTACGAGCAGTACTTC.

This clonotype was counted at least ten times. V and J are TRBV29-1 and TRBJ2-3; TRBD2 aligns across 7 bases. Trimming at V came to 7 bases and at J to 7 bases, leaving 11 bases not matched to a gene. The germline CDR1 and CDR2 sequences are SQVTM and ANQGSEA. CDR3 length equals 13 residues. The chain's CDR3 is CSARTSTRNTQYF. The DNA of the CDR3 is TGCAGCGCCCGGACTAGTACCCGCAATACGCAGTATTTT.

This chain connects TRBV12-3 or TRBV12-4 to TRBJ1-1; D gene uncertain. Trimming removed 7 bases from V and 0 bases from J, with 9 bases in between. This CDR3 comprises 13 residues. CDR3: CASNLEMNTEAFF. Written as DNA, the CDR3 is TGTGCCAGCAATCTGGAGATGAACACTGAAGCTTTCTTT.

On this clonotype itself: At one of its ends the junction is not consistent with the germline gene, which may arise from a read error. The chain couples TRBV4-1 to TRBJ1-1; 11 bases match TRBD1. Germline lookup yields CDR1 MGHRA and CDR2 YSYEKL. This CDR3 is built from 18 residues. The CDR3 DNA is TGCGCCAGCAGCCAAGATCGGGGACAGGGGGAAGGGAACACTAAAGCTTTCTTT. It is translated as CASSQDRGQGEGNTKAFF.

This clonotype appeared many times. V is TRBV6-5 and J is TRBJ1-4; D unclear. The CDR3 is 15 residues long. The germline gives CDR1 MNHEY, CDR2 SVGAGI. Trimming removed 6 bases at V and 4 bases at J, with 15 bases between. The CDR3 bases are TGTGCCAGCAGGGGTATAACAGTGGTTAATGAAAAACTGTTTTTT. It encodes CASRGITVVNEKLFF.